This TCR beta chain stems from a study of tissue T cells after allogeneic stem cell transplantation. Regarding the study as a whole: In patients and mice, blood and spleen missed much of tissue repertoire. The patient cohort was small and clinically heterogeneous, with limited sampling depth.

TCRdb's table, derived via immunoSEQ multiplex PCR, lists solely in-frame clones and lacks some. The table has under 8,500 clones, roughly 47% seen once; the top ten hold roughly 5%. To note about this clone: Its specificity is not known. The gene symbols are mouse symbols. The read stops 1 residue short of the end of the CDR3; the missing end is completed from the germline J gene.

Time point indicated: mouse harvest day 7 after allogeneic transplant. Mouse grafts combined 10^7 T-cell-depleted bone marrow cells with 10^6 splenic CD5+ T cells. Germline V gives CDR1 NSQYPW, CDR2 LRSPGD (reference sequence). V dropped 1 base and J dropped 4; count of bases not matched to a gene: 5. The CDR3 is 16 amino acids. The sequenced sample consisted of gut tissue. The V and J genes are TRBV1 and TRBJ2-1, with 9 bases fitting TRBD2. This sequence was found in a female BALB/c mouse given C57BL/6 T cells with graft-versus-host disease after an allogeneic hematopoietic cell transplant. CDR3 DNA (partial): TGCACCTGCAGTGCAGCTTGGGGGGGCGAATATGCTGAGCAGTTC. Translation: CTCSAAWGGEYAEQF. The CDR3 in full is CTCSAAWGGEYAEQFF.